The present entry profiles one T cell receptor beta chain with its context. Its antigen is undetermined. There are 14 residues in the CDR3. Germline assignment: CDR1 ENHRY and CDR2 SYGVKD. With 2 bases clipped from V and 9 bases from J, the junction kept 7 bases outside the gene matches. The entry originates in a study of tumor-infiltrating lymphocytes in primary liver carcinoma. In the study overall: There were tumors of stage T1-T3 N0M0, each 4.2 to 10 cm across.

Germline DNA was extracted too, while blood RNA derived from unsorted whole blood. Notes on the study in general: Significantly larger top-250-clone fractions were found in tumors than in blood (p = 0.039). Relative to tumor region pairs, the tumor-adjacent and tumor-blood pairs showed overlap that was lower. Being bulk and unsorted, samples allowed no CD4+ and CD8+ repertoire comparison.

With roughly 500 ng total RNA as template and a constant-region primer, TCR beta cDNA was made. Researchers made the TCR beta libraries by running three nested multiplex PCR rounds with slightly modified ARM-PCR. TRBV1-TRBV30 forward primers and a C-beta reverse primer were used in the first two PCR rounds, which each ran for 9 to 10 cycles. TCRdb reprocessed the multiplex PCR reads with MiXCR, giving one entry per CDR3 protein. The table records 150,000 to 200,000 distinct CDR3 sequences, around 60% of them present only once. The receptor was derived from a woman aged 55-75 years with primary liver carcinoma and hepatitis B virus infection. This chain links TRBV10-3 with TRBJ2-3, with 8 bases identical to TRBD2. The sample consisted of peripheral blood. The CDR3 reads CAISETLRLATQYF. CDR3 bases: TGTGCCATCAGTGAGACCCTGCGACTAGCGACGCAGTATTTT.